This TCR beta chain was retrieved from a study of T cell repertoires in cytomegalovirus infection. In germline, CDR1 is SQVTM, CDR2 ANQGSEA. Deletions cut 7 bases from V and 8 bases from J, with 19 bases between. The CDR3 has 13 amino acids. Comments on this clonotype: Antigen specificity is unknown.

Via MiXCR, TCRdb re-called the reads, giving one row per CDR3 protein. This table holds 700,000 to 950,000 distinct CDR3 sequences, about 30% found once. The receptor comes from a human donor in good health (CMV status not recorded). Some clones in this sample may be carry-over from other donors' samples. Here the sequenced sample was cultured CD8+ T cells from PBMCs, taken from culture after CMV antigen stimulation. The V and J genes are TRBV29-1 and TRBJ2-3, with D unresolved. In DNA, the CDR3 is TGCAGCGCCGCCTCCGGGTTTACGGGTACGCAGTATTTT. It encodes CSAASGFTGTQYF.